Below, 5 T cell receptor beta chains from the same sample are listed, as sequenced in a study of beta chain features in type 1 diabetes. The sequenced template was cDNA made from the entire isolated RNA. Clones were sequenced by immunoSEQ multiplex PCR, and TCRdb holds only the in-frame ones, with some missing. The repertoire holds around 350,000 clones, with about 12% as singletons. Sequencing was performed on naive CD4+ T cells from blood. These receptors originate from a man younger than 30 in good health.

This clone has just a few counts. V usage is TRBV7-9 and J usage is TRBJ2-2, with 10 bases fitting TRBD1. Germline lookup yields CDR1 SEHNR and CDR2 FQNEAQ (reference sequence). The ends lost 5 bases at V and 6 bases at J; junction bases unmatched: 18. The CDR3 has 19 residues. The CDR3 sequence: CASSIPSTGGGWFSGELFF. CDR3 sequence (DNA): TGTGCCAGCAGCATACCTTCGACAGGGGGCGGTTGGTTTTCCGGGGAGCTGTTTTTT.

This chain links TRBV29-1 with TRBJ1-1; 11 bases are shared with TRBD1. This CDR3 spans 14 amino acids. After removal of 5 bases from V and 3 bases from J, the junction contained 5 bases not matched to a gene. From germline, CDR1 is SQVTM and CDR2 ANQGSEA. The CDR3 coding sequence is TGCAGCGTTCGGACAGGGGGCTTGTACACTGAAGCTTTCTTT. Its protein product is CSVRTGGLYTEAFF.

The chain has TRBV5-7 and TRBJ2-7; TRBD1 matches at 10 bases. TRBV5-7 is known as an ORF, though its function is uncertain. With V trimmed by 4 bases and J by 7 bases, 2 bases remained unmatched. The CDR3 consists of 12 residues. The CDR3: CASSDRGQEQYF. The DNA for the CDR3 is TGTGCCAGCAGCGACAGGGGGCAGGAGCAGTACTTC.

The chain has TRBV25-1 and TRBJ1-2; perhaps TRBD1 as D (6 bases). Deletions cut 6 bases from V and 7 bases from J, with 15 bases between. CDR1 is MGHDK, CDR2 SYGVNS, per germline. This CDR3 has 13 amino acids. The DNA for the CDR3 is TGTGCCAGCAGCAAAGGGGGAAACAGTGGCTACACCTTC. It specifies CASSKGGNSGYTF.

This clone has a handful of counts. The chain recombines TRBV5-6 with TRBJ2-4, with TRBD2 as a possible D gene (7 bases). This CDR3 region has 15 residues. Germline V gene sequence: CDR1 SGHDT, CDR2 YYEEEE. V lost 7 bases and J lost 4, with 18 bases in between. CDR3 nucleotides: TGTGCCAGCCGCCCGGGGGCTAGCGGAAAAAACATTCAGTACTTC. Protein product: CASRPGASGKNIQYF.